This section outlines one TCR beta chain sequence together with its context. Its antigen remains unknown. The data belong to a study of CXCR3-negative and CXCR3-positive naive CD8 T cells. Germline V CDR1 and CDR2: WNHNN, SYGVQD (reference sequence). This CDR3 has 19 amino acids. Findings of the study overall: Comparison of naive cells showed more hydrophobic TRB CDR3s in CXCR3-positive than in CXCR3-negative naive cells. Both of the naive subsets showed about the same high diversity, but memory CD8+ cells had much less.

In preparing the TRB cDNA libraries, 5' RACE with UMI labels was used. TCRdb reanalyzed the 5' RACE reads, giving one entry per CDR3 protein sequence and no DNA. Its table records around 95,000 distinct CDR3 sequences. The receptor was derived from a human donor in good health. Some clones in this sample may be carry-over from other donors' samples. The sample consisted of naive CXCR3+ CD8+ T cells from blood. Subset defined: CD45RO-CCR7+CD27+CD95- naive CD8+ T cells expressing CXCR3 (TNR3+). The J gene is TRBJ2-3, the V gene TRBV10-1; TCRdb's D call of TRBD1 is untestable without DNA. CDR3 protein: CASSGTLGRGNPSTDTQYF.